There are many counts of the clone carrying this T cell receptor beta chain. Antigen unknown. TCRdb reprocessed the 5' RACE reads via MiXCR and lists one record per CDR3 protein. Of 45,000 to 50,000 distinct CDR3 sequences in the sample, around 2.9% are singletons; the top ten hold over 13%. This sample is part of a study of neurological immune-mediated disorders. Germline V CDR1 and CDR2: SEHNR, FQNEAQ (reference sequence). V was clipped by 5 bases and J by 6 bases; unmatched bases: 6. The CDR3 consists of 15 residues. Study-level results: It was HTLV-1-associated myelopathy that showed the most TCR clonal expansion, while multiple sclerosis showed the least, falling below healthy controls. Private repertoires in all groups were suggested by the finding that expanded clones across subjects shared no CDR3 amino acid sequences.

The sequence derives from a woman aged 45-65 years with multiple sclerosis. Sequencing was performed on PBMCs. The chain recombines TRBV7-9 with TRBJ1-4, with 10 bases identical to TRBD1. For the CDR3, the DNA is TGTGCCAGCAGCACTTGGACAGGGGGATATGAAAAACTGTTTTTT. Translating gives CASSTWTGGYEKLFF.